Shown below are 11 T cell receptor beta chains from a single sample sequenced in a study of post-analysis software for immune sequencing data. Unique molecular identifiers were built into the TCR beta cDNA libraries. Via MiXCR, TCRdb re-called the PCR reads, giving one row per CDR3 protein. The sample lists under 200,000 distinct CDR3 sequences, 35% to 40% seen once, with under 30% in the top ten. The source was blood, collected after autologous hematopoietic stem cell transplantation. These receptors were taken from a girl aged 5 to 17 with multiple sclerosis.

The rearrangement links TRBV7-2 to TRBJ2-3, with 16 nucleotides matching TRBD2. Germline V gene lookup returns CDR1 SGHTA and CDR2 FQGNSA. The J segment lost 5 bases and the V segment lost 0 bases, leaving 2 bases of the junction unmatched. This CDR3 has 17 residues. This CDR3 reads CASSLAGLAGGGDTQYF. The CDR3, as DNA: TGTGCCAGCAGCTTAGCGGGACTAGCGGGGGGGGGAGATACGCAGTATTTT.

The genes are TRBV28 and TRBJ2-7; tentatively, D is TRBD1 or TRBD2 (5 bases each). Germline CDR1 reads MDHEN; CDR2 reads SYDVKM. V was trimmed by 5 bases and J by 4 bases, leaving 15 bases between them. This CDR3 region has 14 residues. The CDR3 here is CASSPRDGVYEQYF. The CDR3, as DNA: TGTGCCAGCAGTCCCCGGGACGGGGTTTACGAGCAGTACTTC.

This clonotype was picked up a small number of times. The rearrangement uses TRBV12-3 or TRBV12-4 and TRBJ2-3, with TRBD2 matching 11 bases. This CDR3 is built from 17 residues. After removal of 6 bases from V and 1 base from J, the junction contained 9 bases not matched to a gene. The CDR3 is CASSHQPGLAGTDTQYF. The CDR3 DNA follows: TGTGCCAGCAGCCATCAACCGGGACTAGCGGGCACAGATACGCAGTATTTT.

V and J are TRBV6-6 and TRBJ2-3, with 15 bases that match TRBD2. This CDR3 has 16 residues. Unmatched junction bases numbered 5, after V lost 4 bases and J lost 6 bases. Germline CDR1 and CDR2: MNHNY and SVGAGI (reference sequence). Here the CDR3 DNA reads TGTGCCAGCAGTTTGGGACTAGCGGGAGGCCGGGATACGCAGTATTTT. Its translation is CASSLGLAGGRDTQYF.

This clonotype showed up just a few times. The V gene is TRBV2, the J gene TRBJ2-4; a weak D match, TRBD1 (8 bases). The DNA end is a closer match to TRBJ2-5, so the J assignment may be wrong. The CDR3 covers 12 residues. Germline CDR1 and CDR2: SNHLY and FYNNEI. CDR3 DNA: TGTGCCAGAGGACAGGGAGGGGAGACCCAGTACTTC. It encodes CARGQGGETQYF.

This chain connects TRBV5-5 to TRBJ2-5, with 11 bases fitting TRBD1. The J call may be faulty, since TRBJ2-7 better matches the DNA end. CDR3 length equals 15 residues. Germline V gene lookup returns CDR1 SGHKS and CDR2 YYEKEE (reference sequence). The CDR3 sequence: CASSVRTGGKDEQYF. CDR3 nucleotides: TGTGCCAGCAGCGTTCGGACAGGGGGCAAAGACGAGCAGTACTTC.

This clonotype has only a few counts. V and J are TRBV4-3 and TRBJ2-5; D uncertain. CDR3 length: 15 residues. The V end was cut by 0 bases, the J end by 1 base, with 9 bases between. CDR1 is LGHNA, CDR2 YSLEER, per germline. Here the CDR3 reads CASSQDSGSQETQYF. CDR3 in DNA: TGCGCCAGCAGCCAAGATTCGGGCAGCCAAGAGACCCAGTACTTC.

This clonotype occurred a few times. The chain combines TRBV27 with TRBJ2-1, with a tentative D call TRBD1 (5 bases). V was pared by 3 bases and J by 5 bases, with 8 bases between. The V gene's germline CDR1 is MNHEY and CDR2 SMNVEV (reference sequence). The length of the CDR3 is 13 residues. CDR3 residues: CASSLTENNEQFF. In nucleotides, the CDR3 is TGTGCCAGCAGTTTGACAGAGAACAATGAGCAGTTCTTC.

In this sample, this clonotype turned up a few times. This chain joins TRBV12-3 or TRBV12-4 and TRBJ2-7; D may be TRBD1 (6 bases). The CDR3 has 13 residues. The V and J ends lost 5 bases and 3 bases respectively, with 11 bases between them. The CDR3 DNA reads as TGTGCCAGCAGTCGACAGGCTGTCTACGAGCAGTACTTC. It codes for CASSRQAVYEQYF.

The genes are TRBV7-8 and TRBJ2-3; TRBD2 agrees at 7 bases. CDR1 and CDR2 (germline): SGHVS, FQNEAQ. The CDR3 sequence is 14 residues long. V lost 4 bases and J lost 2; bases outside the gene matches: 3. CDR3 amino acids: CASSWGLLTDTQYF. CDR3 nucleotides: TGTGCCAGCAGCTGGGGACTACTCACAGATACGCAGTATTTT. The full variable domain, completed using reference TRBV7-8 and TRBJ2-3, is GAGVSQSPRYKVAKRGQDVALRCDPISGHVSLFWYQQALGQGPEFLTYFQNEAQLDKSGLPSDRFFAERPEGSVSTLKIQRTQQEDSAVYLCASSWGLLTDTQYFGPGTRLTVL.

The CDR3 bases are TGTGCCATCGGGGGACTAGCGGGAGGAAATACGCAGTATTTT. Residues: CAIGGLAGGNTQYF. The chain recombines TRBV10-3 with TRBJ2-3; TRBD2 agrees at 15 bases. Looked up from germline, CDR1 is ENHRY and CDR2 is SYGVKD. The trim removed 8 bases at V and 7 bases at J, leaving 4 bases unmatched. The CDR3 covers 14 residues.